This T cell receptor beta chain appears in the sequencing data of a study of beta chain features in type 1 diabetes. Study-wide background: Across every sample, 100 million to 130 million sorted cells were examined in total.

Isolated RNA was reverse transcribed in full, so expressed TCRB transcripts were sequenced. Naive, central memory and regulatory T cell samples produced a mean of approximately 4 million reads. Some clones are missing from TCRdb's copy, which holds only in-frame ones; the method was immunoSEQ multiplex PCR. The repertoire holds 150,000 or so clones, with more than 9.5% as singletons. Once sorted, every population was more than 98% pure. CDR1 is SGDLS and CDR2 is YYNGEE in the germline V gene. This CDR3 is built from 14 residues. V was clipped by 4 bases and J by 0 bases; unmatched bases: 1. This clone was observed many times. Other DNA sequences within the sample encode an identical CDR3.

The V gene is TRBV9, the J gene TRBJ1-1; TRBD1 agrees at 9 bases. Sequencing was performed on central memory CD4+ T cells from blood. The clonotype was recovered from a man aged 18 to 35 in good health. CDR3 DNA sequence: TGTGCCAGCAGCCGGGACAGGGTGAACACTGAAGCTTTCTTT. As protein: CASSRDRVNTEAFF.